These 22 T cell receptor beta chains came from one sample sequenced in a study of T-cell memory formation after mild COVID-19. Each CDR3 protein is one row after TCRdb ran MiXCR on the 5' RACE reads. Among almost 550,000 distinct CDR3 sequences listed, roughly 22% were seen once. Sequences were obtained from PBMCs or a T cell subset sorted from them (not recorded which). These receptors came from an adult woman who had mild COVID-19 (a few samples of this study predate the infection). Cell type and time point are not known.

This clonotype was seen a few times. The chain couples TRBV2 to TRBJ2-1, with D possibly matching TRBD2 (5 bases). The CDR3 is made up of 12 amino acids. Germline CDR1 SNHLY, CDR2 FYNNEI. V was cut by 6 bases and J by 10 bases, with 13 bases left in between. CDR3: CASREVRGEQFF. For the CDR3, the DNA is TGTGCCAGCAGGGAGGTACGCGGGGAGCAGTTCTTC.

The rearrangement uses TRBV20-1 and TRBJ1-4; D is perhaps TRBD1 (5 bases). From germline, CDR1 is DFQATT and CDR2 SNEGSKA (reference sequence). Trimming took off 0 bases at V and 4 bases at J, with 9 bases between the two ends. CDR3 length: 14 amino acids. CDR3 DNA: TGCAGTGCTAGAGACAGGGCGATTAATGAAAAACTGTTTTTT. This gives the protein CSARDRAINEKLFF.

The gene calls are TRBV20-1 and TRBJ2-7; TRBD2 matches 12 bases. The CDR3 runs to 11 residues. Germline-derived CDR1 and CDR2 are DFQATT and SNEGSKA (reference sequence). V lost 5 bases to trimming and J lost 12 bases; unmatched junction nucleotides: 5. CDR3 DNA sequence: TGCAGTGCTTACGCTAGCGGGGGGGTGTACTTC. It specifies CSAYASGGVYF.

This clonotype was counted between two and nine times. The genes are TRBV18 and TRBJ2-5; unclear D gene. Germline assignment: CDR1 KGHSH and CDR2 LQKENI. The CDR3 covers 13 residues. V was shortened by 1 base and J by 5 bases, with 8 bases between the two germline ends. The CDR3 sequence: CASSPQALETQYF. The CDR3 DNA reads as TGTGCCAGCTCACCACAGGCTCTGGAGACCCAGTACTTC.

The table lists this clonotype with a few counts. The chain links TRBV7-6 to TRBJ2-1, with D uncertain. There are 11 residues in the CDR3. The V end was cut by 6 bases, the J end by 10 bases, with 10 bases between. Germline V gene lookup returns CDR1 SGHVS and CDR2 FNYEAQ. The CDR3 sequence is CASSDLEEQFF. The CDR3 bases are TGTGCCAGCAGTGATCTGGAGGAGCAGTTCTTC.

At least ten counts were recorded for this clonotype. The genes are TRBV7-9 and TRBJ2-7; D not certain. Germline V gene sequence: CDR1 SEHNR, CDR2 FQNEAQ (reference sequence). The CDR3 has 14 amino acids. Trimming shortened V by 0 bases and J by 3 bases, and 9 bases separated the two germline ends. The CDR3 sequence: CASSLASGGYEQYF. CDR3 in DNA: TGTGCCAGCAGCTTAGCGTCCGGCGGCTACGAGCAGTACTTC.

This clonotype was observed a handful of times. The V and J genes are TRBV5-1 and TRBJ1-4, with D tentatively TRBD1 (5 bases). Germline CDR1 SGHRS, CDR2 YFSETQ. Trimming cost V 4 bases and J 8 bases, with 15 bases left between them. CDR3 size: 14 residues. The chain's CDR3 is CASSMSTGREKLFF. CDR3 DNA: TGCGCCAGCAGCATGAGTACAGGAAGGGAAAAACTGTTTTTT.

This clonotype showed up just a few times. This chain connects TRBV7-2 to TRBJ2-3; D gene uncertain. This CDR3 is 15 amino acids long. V dropped 1 base and J dropped 0 bases, with 8 bases sitting between them. The germline V gene has CDR1 SGHTA and CDR2 FQGNSA. CDR3 bases: TGTGCCAGCAGCTTAGGACAATTTAGCACAGATACGCAGTATTTT. It yields the protein CASSLGQFSTDTQYF.

The chain recombines TRBV29-1 with TRBJ2-2; D remains ambiguous. Germline-derived CDR1 and CDR2 are SQVTM and ANQGSEA. The ends were cut back, 7 bases at V and 4 bases at J, with 13 bases in the middle. The CDR3 extends over 13 amino acids. The CDR3 coding sequence is TGCAGCGCCCGTCAACAGACCACCGGGGAGCTGTTTTTT. Its translation is CSARQQTTGELFF.

This clonotype has only a few counts. The CDR3 region has the DNA TGTGCCAGCAGTCCAGGTAGCGGGAGGTCGAGGGATGAGCAGTTCTTC. Translated: CASSPGSGRSRDEQFF. V usage is TRBV12-3 or TRBV12-4 and J usage is TRBJ2-1; the match to TRBD2 covers 10 bases. The CDR3 runs 16 residues. Trimming cost V 5 bases and J 8 bases; bases outside gene matches: 12.

The J gene is TRBJ2-7, the V gene TRBV18; D gene unclear. Germline V gives CDR1 KGHSH, CDR2 LQKENI. V lost 4 bases, J lost 3 bases, and 19 bases lay in between. There are 16 residues in the CDR3. CDR3 loop: CASSLQSPGNGYEQYF. In DNA form, the CDR3 reads TGTGCCAGCTCACTACAATCCCCGGGTAACGGCTACGAGCAGTACTTC.

The rearrangement links TRBV30 to TRBJ2-5, with 11 positions matching TRBD2. The CDR3 length is 15 residues. J lost 6 bases, V lost 1 base, and 7 bases had no gene match. Per the germline V gene, CDR1 is GTSNPN and CDR2 is SVGIG (reference sequence). The CDR3, as DNA: TGTGCCTGGAGTGATGTAGCGGGGGGGCAAAAGACCCAGTACTTC. Residues: CAWSDVAGGQKTQYF. Variable domain in full (rest from reference TRBV30 and TRBJ2-5): SQTIHQWPATLVQPVGSPLSLECTVEGTSNPNLYWYRQAAGRGLQLLFYSVGIGQISSEVPQNLSASRPQDRQFILSSKKLLLSDSGFYLCAWSDVAGGQKTQYFGPGTRLLVL.

This clonotype has a count of ten or more. CDR3 coding DNA: TGCAGTGCCCCGGGCCCTACGAGGGGCAAAAACATTCAGTACTTC. Its translation: CSAPGPTRGKNIQYF. The chain couples TRBV20-1 to TRBJ2-4; D might be TRBD1 or TRBD2, each matching 5 bases. The germline CDR1 and CDR2 sequences are DFQATT and SNEGSKA (reference sequence). Trimming pared 6 bases from V and 3 bases from J, leaving 18 bases between. CDR3 length equals 15 residues.

The sample holds a few counts of this clonotype. The chain joins TRBV12-3 or TRBV12-4 to TRBJ2-6; 7 nucleotides line up with TRBD1. The junction had 6 bases not matched to a gene; V was cut back by 8 bases and J by 2 bases. The CDR3 totals 15 residues. CDR3 nucleotide sequence: TGTGCCAGCGCATTAGGACAGGCTGGGGCCAACGTCCTGACTTTC. Its protein is CASALGQAGANVLTF.

The chain couples TRBV9 to TRBJ1-1; D is unclear. The CDR3 loop spans 14 amino acids. Trimming left V 4 bases short and J 3 bases short, with 13 bases between. Germline V CDR1 and CDR2: SGDLS, YYNGEE. CDR3 DNA sequence: TGTGCCAGCAGCACGCACCAGAAGGACACTGAAGCTTTCTTT. Translated: CASSTHQKDTEAFF.

This clonotype has ten or more counts. This rearrangement joins TRBV7-2 to TRBJ1-2; D remains ambiguous. Germline V gene lookup returns CDR1 SGHTA and CDR2 FQGNSA. V lost 3 bases and J 0 bases, leaving 8 bases between the germline ends. This CDR3 contains 14 residues. Here the CDR3 DNA reads TGTGCCAGCAGCTTGTACATATCTAACTATGGCTACACCTTC. It codes for CASSLYISNYGYTF.

This clonotype was counted between two and nine times. The rearrangement uses TRBV18 and TRBJ2-1, with TRBD2 matching over 8 bases. V dropped 3 bases and J dropped 5; count of bases not matched to a gene: 6. There are 15 residues in the CDR3. CDR1 KGHSH and CDR2 LQKENI come from the germline V gene. The CDR3 protein is CASSPLGTSNNEQFF. CDR3 coding DNA: TGTGCCAGCTCACCCTTAGGGACTAGTAACAATGAGCAGTTCTTC.

This clonotype was counted between two and nine times. The rearrangement uses TRBV9 and TRBJ2-7; the match to TRBD2 covers 8 bases. CDR1 SGDLS and CDR2 YYNGEE come from the germline V gene. The CDR3 runs 16 residues. V dropped 0 bases and J dropped 0; count of bases not matched to a gene: 5. For the CDR3, the DNA is TGTGCCAGCAGCGTAGGGCCCAGCGGGAGCTCCTACGAGCAGTACTTC. Protein product: CASSVGPSGSSYEQYF. The whole variable domain, filled in from reference TRBV9 and TRBJ2-7, reads DSGVTQTPKHLITATGQRVTLRCSPRSGDLSVYWYQQSLDQGLQFLIQYYNGEERAKGNILERFSAQQFPDLHSELNLSSLELGDSALYFCASSVGPSGSSYEQYFGPGTRLTVT.

The chain is built from TRBV5-1 and TRBJ2-5, with D perhaps assigned TRBD1 or TRBD2 (5 bases each). V lost 4 bases and J 4 bases, leaving 14 bases between the germline ends. The germline gives CDR1 SGHRS, CDR2 YFSETQ. This CDR3 has 14 residues. CDR3 region: CASSPGTEIETQYF. CDR3 nucleotides: TGCGCCAGCAGCCCTGGGACGGAAATAGAGACCCAGTACTTC. Variable domain in full (rest from reference TRBV5-1 and TRBJ2-5): KAGVTQTPRYLIKTRGQQVTLSCSPISGHRSVSWYQQTPGQGLQFLFEYFSETQRNKGNFPGRFSGRQFSNSRSEMNVSTLELGDSALYLCASSPGTEIETQYFGPGTRLLVL.

By share, this clonotype ranks as medium-sized. The gene calls are TRBV7-9 and TRBJ2-7; D is ambiguous. The CDR3 has 14 residues. From germline, CDR1 is SEHNR and CDR2 FQNEAQ (reference sequence). Trimming pared 1 base from V and 3 bases from J, leaving 10 bases between. The CDR3 DNA reads TGTGCCAGCAGCTTAGTTTTAACAGACTACGAGCAGTACTTC. Its translation: CASSLVLTDYEQYF. Complete variable domain (other parts from reference TRBV7-9 and TRBJ2-7): DTGVSQNPRHKITKRGQNVTFRCDPISEHNRLYWYRQTLGQGPEFLTYFQNEAQLEKSRLLSDRFSAERPKGSFSTLEIQRTEQGDSAMYLCASSLVLTDYEQYFGPGTRLTVT.

This clonotype was detected many times. The V and J genes are TRBV12-3 or TRBV12-4 and TRBJ2-3; D gene ambiguous. V lost 5 bases to trimming and J lost 6 bases, with 12 bases between them. This CDR3 contains 13 residues. CDR3 sequence reads: CASSLHGMDTQYF. DNA of the CDR3: TGTGCCAGCAGTCTCCACGGTATGGATACGCAGTATTTT.

J is TRBJ1-1 and V is TRBV6-6; tentative D call: TRBD1 (5 bases). V shed 4 bases and J shed 1 base, with 13 bases lying between them. CDR1 is MNHNY, CDR2 SVGAGI, per germline (reference sequence). The CDR3 contains 15 residues. The chain's CDR3 is CASSWITGRNTEAFF. The CDR3 bases are TGTGCCAGCAGTTGGATAACAGGACGGAACACTGAAGCTTTCTTT.